The T cell receptor (beta chain) under discussion was sequenced for a study of T-cell reconstitution after alpha-beta-depleted transplantation in children. The sample holds many counts of this clonotype. The antigen is unknown. Germline-derived CDR1 and CDR2 are SGHRS and YFSETQ. This CDR3 region has 16 residues. J lost 0 bases, V lost 4 bases, and 9 bases had no gene match. Preparation of the TCRbeta library was carried out with unique molecular identifiers. TCRdb redid the calling of the PCR reads with MiXCR, one entry per CDR3 protein. The sample yields 250,000 to 300,000 distinct CDR3 sequences, around 7.3% seen once. Study conclusions and caveats: Some patients' high day-60 TCRbeta diversity was attributed to recipient cells surviving conditioning. Two months or so post-transplant, alpha-beta T cells reportedly derived from several hundred expanded graft clones. Fresh T-cell production supplied most of the T-cell counts and diversity seen one year after transplant.

The source is a female patient between 2 and 15 years old who had a stem cell transplant for Fanconi anemia, so the T cells may come from the graft donor. V usage is TRBV5-1 and J usage is TRBJ2-7, with 8 positions matching TRBD2. The sequences come from peripheral blood, collected 360 days after TCRalphabeta/CD19-depleted stem cell transplant. CDR3 sequence (DNA): TGCGCCAGCAGCAAAAACGGACTAGCCTTCTCCTACGAGCAGTACTTC. Translated, it gives CASSKNGLAFSYEQYF.